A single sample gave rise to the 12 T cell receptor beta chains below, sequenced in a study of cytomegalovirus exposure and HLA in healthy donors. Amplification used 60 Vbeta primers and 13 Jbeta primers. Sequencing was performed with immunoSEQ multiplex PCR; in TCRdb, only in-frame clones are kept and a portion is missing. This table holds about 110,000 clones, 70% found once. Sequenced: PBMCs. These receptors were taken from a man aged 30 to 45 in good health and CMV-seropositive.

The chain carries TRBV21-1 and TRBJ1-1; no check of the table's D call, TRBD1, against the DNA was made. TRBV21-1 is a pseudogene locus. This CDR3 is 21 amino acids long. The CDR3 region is CASSKEKGVQDRASRGTEAFF. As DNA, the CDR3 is TGTGCCAGCAGCAAAGAGAAGGGTGTACAAGACAGGGCCAGTCGGGGGACTGAAGCTTTCTTT.

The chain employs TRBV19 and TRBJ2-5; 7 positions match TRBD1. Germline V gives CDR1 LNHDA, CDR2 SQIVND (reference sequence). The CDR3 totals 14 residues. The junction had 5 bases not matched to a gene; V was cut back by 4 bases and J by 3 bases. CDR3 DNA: TGTGCCAGTAGTAGGCGAGGGGGCGAAGAGACCCAGTACTTC. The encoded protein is CASSRRGGEETQYF.

The CDR3 loop is CSVEESGDGTDTQYF. CDR3 coding DNA: TGCAGCGTTGAAGAGTCAGGGGACGGCACAGATACGCAGTATTTT. The chain employs TRBV29-1 and TRBJ2-3, with a possible D match to TRBD1 (6 bases). Germline loops: CDR1 SQVTM, CDR2 ANQGSEA. The CDR3 is 15 residues long. Trimming left V 0 bases short and J 1 base short, with 11 bases between.

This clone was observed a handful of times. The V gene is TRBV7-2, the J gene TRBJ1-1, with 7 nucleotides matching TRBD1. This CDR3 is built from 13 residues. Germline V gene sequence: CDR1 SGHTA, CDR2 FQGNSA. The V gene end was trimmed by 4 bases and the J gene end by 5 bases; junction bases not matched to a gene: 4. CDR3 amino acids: CASSYTGDTEAFF. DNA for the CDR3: TGTGCCAGCAGCTACACAGGGGATACTGAAGCTTTCTTT.

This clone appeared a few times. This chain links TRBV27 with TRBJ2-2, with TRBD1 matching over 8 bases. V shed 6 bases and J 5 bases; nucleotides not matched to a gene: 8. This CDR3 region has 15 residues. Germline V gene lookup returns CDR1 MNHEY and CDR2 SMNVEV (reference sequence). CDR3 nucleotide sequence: TGTGCCAGCAGGCCGACAGGGGTTAGGACCGGGGAGCTGTTTTTT. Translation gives CASRPTGVRTGELFF.

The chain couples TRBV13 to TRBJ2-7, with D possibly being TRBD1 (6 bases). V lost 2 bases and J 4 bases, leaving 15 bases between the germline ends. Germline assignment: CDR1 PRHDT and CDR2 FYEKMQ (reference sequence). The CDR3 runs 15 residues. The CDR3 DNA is TGTGCCAGCAGCTTAACCAGCTTTCAGGGGTACGAGCAGTACTTC. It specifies CASSLTSFQGYEQYF.

CDR3 sequence: CASSPRQVSYYEQYF. The DNA of the CDR3 is TGTGCCAGCAGTCCCCGACAGGTTTCGTACTACGAGCAGTACTTC. J is TRBJ2-5 and V is TRBV27; D is possibly TRBD1 (6 bases). The tail of the sequence fits TRBJ2-7 better, so the J call may be wrong. Germline CDR1 reads MNHEY; CDR2 reads SMNVEV (reference sequence). This CDR3 spans 15 amino acids.

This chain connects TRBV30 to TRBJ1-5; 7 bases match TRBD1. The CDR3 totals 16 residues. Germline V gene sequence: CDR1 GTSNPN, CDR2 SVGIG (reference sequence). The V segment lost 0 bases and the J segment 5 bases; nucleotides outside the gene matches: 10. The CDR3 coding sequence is TGTGCCTGGAGTGTACGTTCCAGGGGGTTTGATCAGCCCCAGCATTTT. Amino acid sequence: CAWSVRSRGFDQPQHF.

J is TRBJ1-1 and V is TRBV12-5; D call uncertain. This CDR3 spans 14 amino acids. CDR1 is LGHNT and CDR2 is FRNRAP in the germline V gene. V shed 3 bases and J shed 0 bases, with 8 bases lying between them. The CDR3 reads CASGFGVMNTEAFF. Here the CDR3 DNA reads TGTGCTAGTGGTTTCGGGGTTATGAACACTGAAGCTTTCTTT. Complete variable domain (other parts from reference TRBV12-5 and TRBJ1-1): DARVTQTPRHKVTEMGQEVTMRCQPILGHNTVFWYRQTMMQGLELLAYFRNRAPLDDSGMPKDRFSAEMPDATLATLKIQPSEPRDSAVYFCASGFGVMNTEAFFGQGTRLTVV.

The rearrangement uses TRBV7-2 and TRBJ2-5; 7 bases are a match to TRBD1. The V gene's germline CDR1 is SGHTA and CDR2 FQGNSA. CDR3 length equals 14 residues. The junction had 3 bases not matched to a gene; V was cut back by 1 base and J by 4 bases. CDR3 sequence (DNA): TGTGCCAGCAGCTTAGAGGGACAGATAGAGACCCAGTACTTC. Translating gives CASSLEGQIETQYF.

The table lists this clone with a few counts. In DNA form, the CDR3 reads TGTGCCAGCAGCGTAGGGGCCGGGGGAAACACTGAAGCTTTCTTT. Residues: CASSVGAGGNTEAFF. This rearrangement joins TRBV9 to TRBJ1-1; D possibly corresponds to TRBD1 (5 bases). This CDR3 region has 15 residues. Germline loops: CDR1 SGDLS, CDR2 YYNGEE. Trimming removed 0 bases at V and 2 bases at J, with 11 bases between.

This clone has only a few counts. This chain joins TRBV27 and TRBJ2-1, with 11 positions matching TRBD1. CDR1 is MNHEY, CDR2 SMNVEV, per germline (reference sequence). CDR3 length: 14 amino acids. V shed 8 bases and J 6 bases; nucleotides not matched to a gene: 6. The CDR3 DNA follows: TGTGCCAGCTACCGGACAGGGGGCCCCAATGAGCAGTTCTTC. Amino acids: CASYRTGGPNEQFF.